This is a list of T cell receptor beta chains from one sample in a study of blood T cells in healthy people across ages. TCRdb called the 5' RACE reads again in MiXCR, with one record for every CDR3 protein. The table lists a few hundred thousand distinct CDR3 sequences, roughly half of them singletons. Sequenced input: blood. The receptors derive from a man aged 55 to 70 in good health. The CDR3 runs from the conserved cysteine through the conserved F or W. D genes are given only for firm matches. A row's size may be missing; if present it is once, few, many or a size class.

size: few; J: TRBJ2-7; V: TRBV12-3/TRBV12-4; D: -; CDR3: CASSFQWPYEQYF; DNA: TGTGCCAGCAGTTTCCAGTGGCCCTACGAGCAGTACTTC
size: -; J: TRBJ2-5; V: TRBV5-1; D: -; CDR3: CASSFDRRQETQYF; DNA: TGCGCCAGCAGCTTCGACAGGCGCCAAGAGACCCAGTACTTC
size: few; J: TRBJ2-7; V: TRBV11-2; D: TRBD2; CDR3: CASSAVGSQASGSAYEQYF; DNA: TGTGCCAGCAGCGCCGTCGGGTCCCAGGCTAGCGGGTCCGCCTACGAGCAGTACTTC
size: once; J: TRBJ1-2; V: TRBV15; D: -; CDR3: CATSDSNYGYTF; DNA: TGTGCCACCAGTGACAGCAACTATGGCTACACCTTC
size: -; J: TRBJ2-4; V: TRBV20-1; D: TRBD1; CDR3: CSARDTRQGGDIQYF; DNA: TGCAGTGCTAGAGATACGCGACAGGGGGGGGACATTCAGTACTTC
size: -; J: TRBJ2-5; V: TRBV13; D: -; CDR3: CASSSGDSLETQYF; DNA: TGTGCCAGCAGCTCTGGGGATTCGTTGGAGACCCAGTACTTC
size: -; J: TRBJ2-7; V: TRBV12-3/TRBV12-4; D: -; CDR3: CASSQSGGIWYEQYF; DNA: TGTGCCAGCAGCCAATCTGGCGGGATATGGTACGAGCAGTACTTC
size: -; J: TRBJ2-7; V: TRBV27; D: TRBD1; CDR3: CASSFGQETYEQYF; DNA: TGTGCCAGCAGTTTCGGACAGGAGACCTACGAGCAGTACTTC
size: -; J: TRBJ1-1; V: TRBV16; D: -; CDR3: CASAGGRTEAFF; DNA: TGTGCCAGTGCGGGGGGACGCACTGAAGCTTTCTTT
size: -; J: TRBJ2-5; V: TRBV3-1; D: -; CDR3: CASSQASSEQYF; DNA: TGTGCCAGCAGCCAAGCCAGCTCTGAGCAGTACTTC
size: -; J: TRBJ2-5; V: TRBV29-1; D: -; CDR3: CGVGHDGVPSQETQYF; DNA: TGCGGCGTTGGGCACGATGGAGTCCCTTCCCAAGAGACCCAGTACTTC
size: -; J: TRBJ1-2; V: TRBV5-1; D: TRBD1; CDR3: CASSSRTGEDGYTF; DNA: TGCGCCAGCAGCTCCCGGACAGGGGAAGATGGCTACACCTTC
size: -; J: TRBJ2-1; V: TRBV6-2/TRBV6-3; D: TRBD2; CDR3: CASSSSGLAGLGSYNEQFF; DNA: TGTGCCAGCAGTTCTTCCGGTCTAGCGGGCCTGGGAAGCTACAATGAGCAGTTCTTC
size: -; J: TRBJ2-3; V: TRBV7-9; D: TRBD1; CDR3: CASSPRTGSGNTDTQYF; DNA: TGTGCCAGCAGCCCTCGGACAGGGAGTGGTAACACAGATACGCAGTATTTT
size: few; J: TRBJ2-2; V: TRBV12-3/TRBV12-4; D: -; CDR3: CASSVTGELFF; DNA: TGTGCCAGCAGTGTAACCGGGGAGCTGTTTTTT
size: -; J: TRBJ1-3; V: TRBV7-2; D: TRBD1; CDR3: CASSPGQGRIGSTIYF; DNA: TGTGCCAGCAGCCCCGGACAGGGGCGTATTGGAAGCACCATATATTTT
size: -; J: TRBJ2-4; V: TRBV6-6; D: -; CDR3: CASSYALNIQYF; DNA: TGTGCCAGCAGTTACGCTCTAAACATTCAGTACTTC
size: -; J: TRBJ2-7; V: TRBV29-1; D: TRBD2; CDR3: CSVTVSGGISYEQYF; DNA: TGCAGCGTAACAGTGAGCGGGGGGATCTCCTACGAGCAGTACTTC
size: -; J: TRBJ1-5; V: TRBV2; D: TRBD1; CDR3: CASREQGLSNQPQHF; DNA: TGTGCCAGCAGAGAACAGGGGCTCAGCAATCAGCCCCAGCATTTT
size: -; J: TRBJ2-2; V: TRBV4-2; D: TRBD2; CDR3: CASSQDEIAGVAGELFF; DNA: TGTGCCAGCAGCCAAGATGAGATAGCGGGAGTGGCCGGGGAGCTGTTTTTT
size: -; J: TRBJ2-3; V: TRBV5-1; D: -; CDR3: CASSNGLLDTQYF; DNA: TGCGCCAGCAGCAACGGACTTCTAGATACGCAGTATTTT
size: -; J: TRBJ2-3; V: TRBV29-1; D: TRBD1; CDR3: CNVDREDTQYF; DNA: TGCAACGTGGACAGGGAGGATACGCAGTATTTT
size: few; J: TRBJ2-7; V: TRBV20-1; D: TRBD2; CDR3: CSAALGGGYEQYF; DNA: TGCAGTGCGGCACTGGGGGGGGGATACGAGCAGTACTTC
size: -; J: TRBJ2-5; V: TRBV27; D: TRBD2; CDR3: CASSLYWREATYNEQYF; DNA: TGTGCCAGCAGTTTATACTGGCGGGAGGCTACCTACAATGAGCAGTACTTC
size: -; J: TRBJ2-5; V: TRBV7-9; D: TRBD2; CDR3: CASSLTSGTGETQYF; DNA: TGTGCCAGCAGCTTGACTAGCGGGACGGGGGAGACCCAGTACTTC
size: -; J: TRBJ2-5; V: TRBV7-2; D: TRBD2; CDR3: CASSSGGGIAETQYF; DNA: TGTGCCAGCAGCTCGGGGGGGGGGATCGCGGAGACCCAGTACTTC
size: -; J: TRBJ2-1; V: TRBV5-1; D: -; CDR3: CASSSGQVGGNEQFF; DNA: TGCGCCAGCAGCTCTGGACAGGTCGGGGGGAATGAGCAGTTCTTC